The clone carrying this T cell receptor (beta chain) was seen more than once but under ten times. The antigen remains undetermined. Germline trimming cut 4 bases from V and 2 bases from J; bases unmatched to any gene: 5. The germline V gene has CDR1 SGHKS and CDR2 YYEKEE (reference sequence). The CDR3 is 17 amino acids. The data stem from a study of T cells after yellow fever vaccination. Study in general: Fractions of limited cellularity were prepared by means of SMART-Seq v4 Ultra Low Input.

TCRdb redid the calling of the 5' RACE reads with MiXCR, one entry per CDR3 protein. The table has under 150,000 distinct CDR3 sequences, more than 6% seen once. General study results and limits: Few clonotypes appeared in both CD4 and CD8 compartments. Clones that expanded after primary vaccination mostly reappeared after the booster (96% CD4, approximately 89% CD8).

The chain links TRBV5-5 to TRBJ2-6; TRBD2 aligns across 11 bases. The sequence was collected from a man aged 30 to 45 who received the YFV17D yellow fever vaccine. The sample here was CD4+ T cells sorted from PBMCs, taken 5 days after the yellow fever booster vaccination. In nucleotides, the CDR3 is TGTGCCAGCAGCCACGGGACTAGCGGTACTGGGGCCAACGTCCTGACTTTC. Its protein product is CASSHGTSGTGANVLTF.